A selection of T cell receptor beta chains follows, all from one sample in a study of blood T cell repertoires in COVID-19. TCRdb keeps only in-frame clones here, not all; method: immunoSEQ multiplex PCR. Of roughly 54,000 clones listed, 80% to 85% are singletons. Sequencing input: peripheral blood. The receptor set was obtained from a man aged 50 to 60 with acute or convalescent COVID-19. CDR3s leave out the opening cysteine and the closing phenylalanine or tryptophan. Each record gives: clone size, J gene, V gene, CDR3 protein. A row's size may be missing; if present it is once, few, many or a size class.

once TRBJ2-7 TRBV6-5 ASSGTGTGEQY
. TRBJ2-7 TRBV25-1 ASSGGRLAGSYEQY
. TRBJ2-1 TRBV11-2 ASSLVGGPSEQF
. TRBJ2-1 TRBV11-2 ASSSSVRTGGHEQF
. TRBJ1-6 TRBV5-1 ASSLAANSPLH
. TRBJ2-1 TRBV29-1 SAGTTTNEQF
. TRBJ2-3 TRBV6-5 ASSYGALAGDTQY
once TRBJ1-1 TRBV29-1 SVPGQGLPGAEAF
. TRBJ1-2 TRBV19 ASSIEPGTGVNYGYT
. TRBJ2-7 TRBV21-1 ASTSGTGIYEQY
. TRBJ1-1 TRBV7-8 ASSPHQGQGAMNTEAF
. TRBJ2-7 TRBV6-2/TRBV6-3 ASSSRLAGGPNEQY
. TRBJ2-7 TRBV9 ASSVGPGSNEQY
once TRBJ2-2 TRBV9 ASKASGGLTGELF
. TRBJ2-2 TRBV19 ASSMGDRGLGGELF
. TRBJ1-6 TRBV4-1 ASSQDDRGNSPLH
. TRBJ2-7 TRBV5-4 ASSLAGGQYEQY
few TRBJ1-5 TRBV30 AWGTGGGSNQPQH
. TRBJ2-7 TRBV6-5 ASSYQDPTYEQY
. TRBJ2-6 TRBV6-1 ASSDRVGANVLT
. TRBJ2-2 TRBV11-3 ASSSDREHSTGELF
. TRBJ1-2 TRBV4-1 ASSQWTGTGGYGYT
. TRBJ1-5 TRBV3-1/TRBV3-2 ASSRGEGQPQH
. TRBJ1-4 TRBV27 ASSSISGQGGGGKLF
. TRBJ1-3 TRBV4-2 ASSPGAPGNTIY
. TRBJ1-5 TRBV7-9 ASSLESGGGNQPQH
. TRBJ2-5 TRBV5-4 AIGLSQETQY
. TRBJ2-2 TRBV19 ASHLRTGRTGELF
. TRBJ1-2 TRBV6-5 ASSYSQLVGGYT